This TCR beta chain is drawn from a study of T cell repertoires in cytomegalovirus infection. Each CDR3 protein is one row after TCRdb ran MiXCR on the reads. Of about 740,000 distinct CDR3 sequences detected, about a third appear once; the ten largest clones hold under 3.5%. Remarks on this clonotype: Antigen specificity is unknown.

CDR1 DFQATT and CDR2 SNEGSKA come from the germline V gene (reference sequence). The CDR3 contains 15 residues. V was pared by 0 bases and J by 8 bases, with 16 bases between. Findings of the study overall: HLA-C-restricted TCR beta clonotypes specific for CMV led the ex vivo response.

What was sequenced was PBMCs. V usage is TRBV20-1 and J usage is TRBJ2-2; D is perhaps TRBD1 (5 bases). This receptor was taken from a human donor in good health (CMV status not recorded). Some clones in this sample may be carry-over from other donors' samples. As DNA, the CDR3 is TGCAGTGCTAGAGATATGGGCAGGGAAGGAGGGGAGCTGTTTTTT. It translates to CSARDMGREGGELFF.